This T cell receptor (beta chain) was found in a study of shared T cell receptors in the human thymus. Generated by immunoSEQ multiplex PCR, the TCRdb table keeps only in-frame clones and is missing some. The sample lists roughly 550,000 clones, 75% to 80% occurring once. The data were also submitted as part of a second study, on human thymus T cells. That paper adds: The study used thymus tissue resected during corrective heart surgery. Repertoires sampled from thymus and blood appeared biased in V and J gene usage.

The source of this sequence is a boy in the first two years of life with a congenital heart defect. Material for sequencing was thymocytes.

CDR3 DNA: TGTGCCAGCAGCGTTCCTGGACAGGGAAGCAATCAGCCCCAGCATTTT. Translated, it gives CASSVPGQGSNQPQHF. J is TRBJ1-5 and V is TRBV9; 8 bases match TRBD1. Germline assignment: CDR1 SGDLS and CDR2 YYNGEE. The CDR3 sequence is 16 residues long. V shed 2 bases, J shed 1 base, and the junction held 5 bases outside the gene matches. The full variable domain, completed using reference TRBV9 and TRBJ1-5, is DSGVTQTPKHLITATGQRVTLRCSPRSGDLSVYWYQQSLDQGLQFLIQYYNGEERAKGNILERFSAQQFPDLHSELNLSSLELGDSALYFCASSVPGQGSNQPQHFGDGTRLSIL.